The T cell receptor (beta chain) described here comes from a study of graft-versus-host responses after intestinal transplantation. About this clone: Its antigen is as yet unknown.

From germline, CDR1 is MDHEN and CDR2 SYDVKM. J was trimmed by 3 bases and V by 3 bases; bases with no gene match: 24. This CDR3 region has 22 residues. Only in-frame clones appear in the TCRdb table, and some are missing; sequencing was by immunoSEQ multiplex PCR. This table holds about 92,000 clones, around nine tenths found once. The sequences come from unstimulated CD8+ T cells sorted from spleen or lymph node cells, collected before intestinal transplant. The chain joins TRBV28 to TRBJ2-1; TRBD1 matches at 9 bases. The receptor was isolated from a human donor who received an intestinal transplant. The DNA for the CDR3 is TGTGCCAGCAGTTTTCTTCTCGGGACAGGGATGTATGTGAATGGATTCTACAATGAGCAGTTCTTC. Encoded protein: CASSFLLGTGMYVNGFYNEQFF.